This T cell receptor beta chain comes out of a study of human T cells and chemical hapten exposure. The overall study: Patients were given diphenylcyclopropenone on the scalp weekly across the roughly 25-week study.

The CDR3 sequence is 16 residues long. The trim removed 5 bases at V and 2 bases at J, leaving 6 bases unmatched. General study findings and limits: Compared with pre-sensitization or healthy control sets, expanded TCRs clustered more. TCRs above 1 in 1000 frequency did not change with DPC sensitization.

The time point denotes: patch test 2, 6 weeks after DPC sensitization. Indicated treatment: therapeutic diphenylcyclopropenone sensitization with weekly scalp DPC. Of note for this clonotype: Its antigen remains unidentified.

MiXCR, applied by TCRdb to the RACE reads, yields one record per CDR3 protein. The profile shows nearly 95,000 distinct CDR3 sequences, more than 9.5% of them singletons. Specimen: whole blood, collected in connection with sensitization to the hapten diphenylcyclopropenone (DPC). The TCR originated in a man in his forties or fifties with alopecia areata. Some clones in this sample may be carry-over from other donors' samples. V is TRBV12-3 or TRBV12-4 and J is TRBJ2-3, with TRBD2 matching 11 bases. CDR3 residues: CASSPPTSGDTDTQYF. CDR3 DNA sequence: TGTGCCAGCAGTCCGCCGACTAGCGGGGACACAGATACGCAGTATTTT.